This T cell receptor beta chain was observed in a study of blood T cells in healthy people across ages. It was with a sample-barcoded 5' primer and a J-beta primer mix that a second PCR of about 6 to 12 cycles was run. One entry per CDR3 protein, called by TCRdb with MiXCR from the 5' RACE reads. Counted here are around 800,000 distinct CDR3 sequences, 20% to 30% occurring once; the ten biggest clones make up roughly 3.1%. Isolation recovered at least 6 million PBMCs from every sample. This sample was also put to use in a study of T cells of mothers and their children. That source notes: A few healthy Caucasian mothers, along with their six children, were the donors. Normalized overlap was always slightly, never significantly, higher in related than unrelated mother-child pairs.

The sample comprised blood. The TCR originated in a boy aged 5-17 years in good health.

This CDR3 reads CASSLNRGAVRYEQYF. CDR3 in DNA: TGTGCCAGCAGCTTAAATCGGGGGGCCGTTCGGTACGAGCAGTACTTC. This chain joins TRBV7-6 and TRBJ2-7, with a weak D call TRBD2 (7 bases). Germline CDR1 and CDR2: SGHVS and FNYEAQ. V shed 2 bases and J shed 4 bases, with 18 bases lying between them. The CDR3 runs to 16 residues.